A single sample gave rise to the 13 T cell receptor beta chains below, sequenced in a study of T cells in Graves' hyperthyroidism and ophthalmopathy. Regions amplified from RNA transcripts were the TCR beta CDR3 regions. First-round RT-PCR with HTBI primers amplified the TCR CDR3 region. TCRdb re-analysed the multiplex PCR reads in MiXCR, keeping a single row per CDR3 protein. The sample has roughly 560,000 distinct CDR3 sequences; around 15% are singletons. Sequencing was done on a sample of blood. The receptors derive from a woman aged 40 to 49 with Graves' ophthalmopathy.

Ten or more counts support this clonotype. This sequence joins TRBV20-1 and TRBJ1-1; D gene unclear. The CDR3 has 15 residues. Trimming took 6 bases from V and 1 from J, leaving 18 bases between them. Germline V gene data show CDR1 as DFQATT and CDR2 as SNEGSKA (reference sequence). CDR3 region: CSATWAGSSNTEAFF. The CDR3 region has the DNA TGCAGTGCCACCTGGGCCGGGTCATCGAACACTGAAGCTTTCTTT.

The table lists this clonotype with many counts. V usage is TRBV7-2 and J usage is TRBJ2-7, with 8 bases aligning to TRBD2. The CDR3 length is 17 residues. With 0 bases clipped from V and 2 bases from J, the junction kept 9 bases outside the gene matches. Per the germline V gene, CDR1 is SGHTA and CDR2 is FQGNSA. In DNA, the CDR3 is TGTGCCAGCAGCTTAGCCCCCGGGACTAGTATGGCCTACGAGCAGTACTTC. It translates to CASSLAPGTSMAYEQYF.

This clonotype was observed many times. The CDR3 loop reads CASSLTGLPNTGELFF. The CDR3 bases are TGTGCCAGCAGCTTAACGGGACTCCCGAACACCGGGGAGCTGTTTTTT. This chain uses TRBV9 with TRBJ2-2; a weak D match, TRBD2 (6 bases). The CDR3 runs to 16 residues. The germline V gene encodes CDR1 SGDLS and CDR2 YYNGEE. Trimming took 4 bases from V and 0 from J, leaving 13 bases between them.

The chain has TRBV28 and TRBJ2-7; D possibly corresponds to TRBD1 (6 bases). The CDR3 loop spans 13 amino acids. CDR1 is MDHEN, CDR2 SYDVKM, per germline. V was cut by 8 bases and J by 2 bases, with 13 bases left in between. CDR3 coding DNA: TGTGCCAGCTGGGACGACAGGACCTACGAGCAGTACTTC. Protein sequence: CASWDDRTYEQYF.

This chain joins TRBV7-2 and TRBJ1-5, with D possibly matching TRBD1 (6 bases). This CDR3 comprises 14 residues. Germline CDR1 is SGHTA and CDR2 is FQGNSA. Trimming shortened V by 6 bases and J by 7 bases, and 16 bases separated the two germline ends. The CDR3 protein is CASSLTGSWQPQHF. In DNA, the CDR3 is TGTGCCAGCAGTCTTACAGGGTCCTGGCAGCCCCAGCATTTT.

This clonotype was seen ten or more times. The chain combines TRBV12-3 or TRBV12-4 with TRBJ1-2, with 10 bases that match TRBD1. V shed 6 bases and J 2 bases; nucleotides not matched to a gene: 12. The CDR3 consists of 17 residues. The CDR3 sequence is CASSYQGGTGANYGYTF. Written as DNA, the CDR3 is TGTGCCAGCAGCTACCAAGGGGGGACAGGGGCCAACTATGGCTACACCTTC.

This clonotype has only a few counts. J is TRBJ2-7 and V is TRBV29-1, with 7 bases lining up with TRBD2. V lost 7 bases to trimming and J lost 4 bases; unmatched junction nucleotides: 10. Germline V gives CDR1 SQVTM, CDR2 ANQGSEA. This CDR3 is 13 amino acids long. The CDR3 sequence: CSALLARDYEQYF. The CDR3 nucleotides read TGCAGCGCCCTACTAGCGAGAGATTACGAGCAGTACTTC.

In this sample, this clonotype turned up many times. The rearrangement uses TRBV20-1 and TRBJ1-6; a possible D gene is TRBD1 (6 bases). V was shortened by 0 bases and J by 8 bases, with 14 bases between the two germline ends. The CDR3 has 15 amino acids. Germline V lookup: CDR1 DFQATT, CDR2 SNEGSKA (reference sequence). CDR3 sequence reads: CSARDSRTAYSPLHF. The CDR3 nucleotides are TGCAGTGCTAGAGATTCCCGGACAGCATATTCACCCCTCCACTTT.

This clonotype came up many times. The chain combines TRBV6-5 with TRBJ1-1, with D perhaps TRBD1 (5 bases). The CDR3 contains 14 residues. Looked up from germline, CDR1 is MNHEY and CDR2 is SVGAGI. Trimming took 8 bases from V and 3 from J, leaving 16 bases between them. In nucleotides, the CDR3 is TGTGCCAGCCCAGGGTTTACAGCAGACACTGAAGCTTTCTTT. Translating it yields CASPGFTADTEAFF.

The DNA of the CDR3 is TGTGCCAGCAGCCAAGTAGTGGCTAGCGGGAGTCGATACGAGCAGTACTTC. Its translation: CASSQVVASGSRYEQYF. J is TRBJ2-7 and V is TRBV4-2; 10 nucleotides match TRBD2. The germline gives CDR1 LGHNA, CDR2 YNFKEQ. Unmatched junction bases numbered 10, after V lost 1 base and J lost 4 bases. This CDR3 spans 17 amino acids.

In this sample, this clonotype turned up many times. This chain connects TRBV19 to TRBJ2-7; either TRBD1 or TRBD2 may supply D (5 bases each). The CDR3 is 13 amino acids. Trimming removed 9 bases from V and 4 bases from J, with 16 bases in between. CDR1 and CDR2 (germline): LNHDA, SQIVND (reference sequence). This CDR3 reads CASSRDGIYEQYF. The CDR3, as DNA: TGTGCCAGCAGCCGGGACGGGATTTACGAGCAGTACTTC.

This clonotype has ten or more counts. The chain has TRBV4-3 and TRBJ2-5; D possibly uses TRBD1 or TRBD2 (5 bases each). The CDR3 covers 15 residues. The V end was cut by 4 bases, the J end by 5 bases, with 17 bases between. Germline V gene sequence: CDR1 LGHNA, CDR2 YSLEER. For the CDR3, the DNA is TGCGCCAGCAGCCCATGGGACGGTTCGGACGAGACCCAGTACTTC. Translating gives CASSPWDGSDETQYF.

There are many counts of this clonotype. The V call is TRBV12-3 or TRBV12-4, the J call TRBJ1-2, with 8 bases aligning to TRBD1. The CDR3 covers 13 residues. The ends lost 4 bases at V and 2 bases at J; junction bases unmatched: 0. As DNA, the CDR3 is TGTGCCAGCAGTTGGACAGGGAACTATGGCTACACCTTC. It codes for CASSWTGNYGYTF.